This TCR beta chain was profiled in a study of graft-versus-host responses after intestinal transplantation. Generated by immunoSEQ multiplex PCR, the TCRdb table keeps only in-frame clones and is missing some. The sample shows about 88,000 clones, around 90% of them seen only once. With regard to this clone: As yet, its antigen is unknown.

Study outcomes and limitations: Researchers found GvH clones in recipient marrow, and some showed up first in ileum or blood. The study associated peak circulating GvH clone levels with early post-transplant HvG declines.

The V segment lost 4 bases and the J segment 2 bases; nucleotides outside the gene matches: 5. In germline, CDR1 is SGHRS, CDR2 YFSETQ. CDR3 length equals 15 residues. The sequences come from unstimulated CD4+ T cells sorted from spleen or lymph node cells, collected before intestinal transplant. The J gene is TRBJ2-3, the V gene TRBV5-1; 9 bases agree with TRBD2. This clonotype originated in a human donor who received an intestinal transplant. The CDR3 region is CASSPGTSHTDTQYF. CDR3 DNA sequence: TGCGCCAGCAGCCCCGGGACTAGCCACACAGATACGCAGTATTTT.